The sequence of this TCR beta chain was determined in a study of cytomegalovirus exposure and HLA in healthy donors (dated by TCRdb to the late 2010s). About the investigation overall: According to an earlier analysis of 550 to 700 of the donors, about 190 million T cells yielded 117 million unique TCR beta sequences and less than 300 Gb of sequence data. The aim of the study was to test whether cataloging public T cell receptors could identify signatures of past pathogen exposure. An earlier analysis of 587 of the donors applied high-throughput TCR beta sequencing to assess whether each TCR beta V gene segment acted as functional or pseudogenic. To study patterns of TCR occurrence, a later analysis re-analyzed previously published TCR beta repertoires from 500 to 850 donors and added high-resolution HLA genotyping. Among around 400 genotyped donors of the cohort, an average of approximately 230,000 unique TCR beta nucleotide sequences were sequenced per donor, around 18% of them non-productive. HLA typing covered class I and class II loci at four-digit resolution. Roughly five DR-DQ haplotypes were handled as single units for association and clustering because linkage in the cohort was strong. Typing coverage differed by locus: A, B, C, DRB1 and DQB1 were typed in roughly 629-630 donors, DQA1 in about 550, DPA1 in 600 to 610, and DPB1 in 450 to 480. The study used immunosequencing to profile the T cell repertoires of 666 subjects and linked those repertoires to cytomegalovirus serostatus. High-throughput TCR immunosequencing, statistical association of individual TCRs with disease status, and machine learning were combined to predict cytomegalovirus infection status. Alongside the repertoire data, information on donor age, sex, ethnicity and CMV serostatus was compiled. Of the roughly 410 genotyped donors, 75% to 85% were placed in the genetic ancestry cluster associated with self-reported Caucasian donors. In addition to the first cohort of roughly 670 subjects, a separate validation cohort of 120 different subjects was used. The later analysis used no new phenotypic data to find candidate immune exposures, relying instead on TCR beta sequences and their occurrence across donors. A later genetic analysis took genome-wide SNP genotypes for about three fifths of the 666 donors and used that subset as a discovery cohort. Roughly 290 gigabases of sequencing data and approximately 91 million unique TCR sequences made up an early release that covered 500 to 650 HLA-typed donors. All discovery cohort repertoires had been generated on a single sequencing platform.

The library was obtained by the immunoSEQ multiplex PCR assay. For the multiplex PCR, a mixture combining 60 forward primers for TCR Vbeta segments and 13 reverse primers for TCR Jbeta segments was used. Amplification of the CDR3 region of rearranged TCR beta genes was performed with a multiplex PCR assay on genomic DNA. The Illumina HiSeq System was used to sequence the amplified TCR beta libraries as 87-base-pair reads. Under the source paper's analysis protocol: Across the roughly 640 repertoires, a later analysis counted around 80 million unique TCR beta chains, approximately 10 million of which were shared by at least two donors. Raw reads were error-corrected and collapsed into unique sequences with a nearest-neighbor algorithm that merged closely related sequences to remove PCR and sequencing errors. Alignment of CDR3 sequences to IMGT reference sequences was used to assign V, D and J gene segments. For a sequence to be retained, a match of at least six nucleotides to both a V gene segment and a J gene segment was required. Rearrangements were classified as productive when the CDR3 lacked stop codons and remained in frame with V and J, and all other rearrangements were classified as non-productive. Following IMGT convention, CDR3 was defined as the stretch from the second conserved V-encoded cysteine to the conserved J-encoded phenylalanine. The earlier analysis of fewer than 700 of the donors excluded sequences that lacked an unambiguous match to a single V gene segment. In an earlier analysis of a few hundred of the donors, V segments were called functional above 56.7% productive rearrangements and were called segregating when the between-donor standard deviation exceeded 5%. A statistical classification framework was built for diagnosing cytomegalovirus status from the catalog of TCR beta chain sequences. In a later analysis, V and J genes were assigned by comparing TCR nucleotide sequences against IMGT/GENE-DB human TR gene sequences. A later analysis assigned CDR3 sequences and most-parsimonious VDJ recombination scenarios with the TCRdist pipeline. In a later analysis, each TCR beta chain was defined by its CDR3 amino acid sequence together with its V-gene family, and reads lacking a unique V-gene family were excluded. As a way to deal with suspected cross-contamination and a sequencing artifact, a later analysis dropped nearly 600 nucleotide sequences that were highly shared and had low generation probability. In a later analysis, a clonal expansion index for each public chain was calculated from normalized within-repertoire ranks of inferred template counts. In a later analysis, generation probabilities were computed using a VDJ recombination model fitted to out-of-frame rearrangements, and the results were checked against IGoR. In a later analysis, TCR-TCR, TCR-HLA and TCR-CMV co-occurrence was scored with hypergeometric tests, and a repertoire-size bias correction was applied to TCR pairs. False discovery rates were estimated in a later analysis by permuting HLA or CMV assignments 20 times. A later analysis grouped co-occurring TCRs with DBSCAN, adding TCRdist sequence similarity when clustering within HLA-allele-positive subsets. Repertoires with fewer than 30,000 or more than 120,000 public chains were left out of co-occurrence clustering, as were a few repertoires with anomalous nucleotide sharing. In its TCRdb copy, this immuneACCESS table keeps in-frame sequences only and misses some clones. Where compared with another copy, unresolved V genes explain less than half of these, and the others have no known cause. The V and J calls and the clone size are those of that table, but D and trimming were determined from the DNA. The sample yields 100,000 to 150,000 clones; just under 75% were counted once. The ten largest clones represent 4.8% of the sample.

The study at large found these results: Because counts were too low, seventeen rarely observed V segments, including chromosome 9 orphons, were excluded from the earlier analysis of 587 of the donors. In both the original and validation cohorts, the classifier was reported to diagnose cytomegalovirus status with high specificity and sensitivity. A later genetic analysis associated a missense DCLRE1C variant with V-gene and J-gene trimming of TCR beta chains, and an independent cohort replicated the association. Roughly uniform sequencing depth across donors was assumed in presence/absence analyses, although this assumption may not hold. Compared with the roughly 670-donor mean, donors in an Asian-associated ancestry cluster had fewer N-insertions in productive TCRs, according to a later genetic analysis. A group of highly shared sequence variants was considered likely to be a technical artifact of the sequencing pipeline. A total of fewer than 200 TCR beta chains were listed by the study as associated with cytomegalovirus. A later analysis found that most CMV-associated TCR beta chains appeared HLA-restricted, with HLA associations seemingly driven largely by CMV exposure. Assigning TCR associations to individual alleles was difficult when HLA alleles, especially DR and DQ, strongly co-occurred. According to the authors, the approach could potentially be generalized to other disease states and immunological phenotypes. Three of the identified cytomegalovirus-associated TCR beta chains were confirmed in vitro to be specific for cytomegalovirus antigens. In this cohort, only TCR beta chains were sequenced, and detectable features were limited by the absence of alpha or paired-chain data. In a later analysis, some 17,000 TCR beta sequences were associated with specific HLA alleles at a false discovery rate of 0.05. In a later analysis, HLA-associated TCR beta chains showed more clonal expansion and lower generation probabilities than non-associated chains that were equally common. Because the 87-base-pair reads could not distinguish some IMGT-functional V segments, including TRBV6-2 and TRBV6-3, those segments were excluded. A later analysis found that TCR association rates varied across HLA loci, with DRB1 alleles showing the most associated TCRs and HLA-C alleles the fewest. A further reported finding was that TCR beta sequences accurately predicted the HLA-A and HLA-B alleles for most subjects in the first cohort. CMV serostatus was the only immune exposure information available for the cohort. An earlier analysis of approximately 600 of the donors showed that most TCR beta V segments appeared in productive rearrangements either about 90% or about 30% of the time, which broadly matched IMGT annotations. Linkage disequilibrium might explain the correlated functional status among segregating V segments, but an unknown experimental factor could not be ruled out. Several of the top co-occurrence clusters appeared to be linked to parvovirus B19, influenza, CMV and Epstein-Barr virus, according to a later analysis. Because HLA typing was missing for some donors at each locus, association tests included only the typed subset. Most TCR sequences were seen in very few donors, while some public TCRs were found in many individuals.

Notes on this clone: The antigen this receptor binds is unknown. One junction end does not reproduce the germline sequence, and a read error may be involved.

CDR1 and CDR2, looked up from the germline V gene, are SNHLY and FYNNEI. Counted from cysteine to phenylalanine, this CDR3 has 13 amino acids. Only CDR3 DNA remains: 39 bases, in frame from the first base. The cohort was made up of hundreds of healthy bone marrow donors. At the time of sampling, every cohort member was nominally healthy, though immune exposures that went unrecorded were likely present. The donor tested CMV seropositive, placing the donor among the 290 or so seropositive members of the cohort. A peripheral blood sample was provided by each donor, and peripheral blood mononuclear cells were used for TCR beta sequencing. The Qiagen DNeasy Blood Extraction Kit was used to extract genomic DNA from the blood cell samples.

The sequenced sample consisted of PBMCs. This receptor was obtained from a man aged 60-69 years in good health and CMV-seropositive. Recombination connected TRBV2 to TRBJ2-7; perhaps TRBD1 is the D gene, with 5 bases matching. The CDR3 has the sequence CASSPGPIGAKHF. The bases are TGTGCCAGCAGTCCCGGGCCTATAGGGGCGAAGCACTTC.